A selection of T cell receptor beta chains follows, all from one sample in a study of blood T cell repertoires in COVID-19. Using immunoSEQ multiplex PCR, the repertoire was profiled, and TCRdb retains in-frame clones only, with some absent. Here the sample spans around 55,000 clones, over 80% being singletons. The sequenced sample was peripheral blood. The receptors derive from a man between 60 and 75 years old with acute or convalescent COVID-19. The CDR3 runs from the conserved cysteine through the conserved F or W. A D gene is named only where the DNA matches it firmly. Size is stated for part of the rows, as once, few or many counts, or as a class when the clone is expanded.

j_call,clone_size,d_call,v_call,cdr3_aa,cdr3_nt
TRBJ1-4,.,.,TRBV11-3,CASSSGTTSEKLFF,TGTGCCAGCAGCTCCGGGACAACCTCTGAAAAACTGTTTTTT
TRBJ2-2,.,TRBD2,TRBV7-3,CASSLASGRSTGELFF,TGTGCCAGCAGCTTAGCAAGCGGGAGAAGCACCGGGGAGCTGTTTTTT
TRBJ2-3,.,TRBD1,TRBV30,CAWKRGRLTDTQYF,TGTGCCTGGAAGAGGGGGCGTTTGACAGATACGCAGTATTTT
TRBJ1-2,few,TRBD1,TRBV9,CASSVDRDRGLGYTF,TGTGCCAGCAGCGTCGATAGGGACAGGGGGCTGGGCTACACCTTC
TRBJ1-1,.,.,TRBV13,CASSLYRNTEAFF,TGTGCCAGCAGCTTATATCGGAACACTGAAGCTTTCTTT
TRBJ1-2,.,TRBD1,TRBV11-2,CASSLDRGNYGYTF,TGTGCCAGCAGCTTAGACAGGGGGAACTATGGCTACACCTTC
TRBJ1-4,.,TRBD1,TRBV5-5,CASSSTGQRATNEKLFF,TGTGCCAGCAGCTCAACGGGACAGAGAGCAACTAATGAAAAACTGTTTTTT
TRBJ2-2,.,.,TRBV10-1,CASQRPGPVSYTGELFF,TGCGCCAGCCAGAGGCCGGGTCCAGTTTCATACACCGGGGAGCTGTTTTTT
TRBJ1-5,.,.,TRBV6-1,CASSGGRSNQPQHF,TGTGCCAGCAGTGGGGGCCGGAGCAATCAGCCCCAGCATTTT
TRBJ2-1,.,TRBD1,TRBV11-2,CASSSSRVLGTGNNEQFF,TGTGCCAGCAGCTCCTCACGGGTCCTCGGGACAGGGAACAATGAGCAGTTCTTC
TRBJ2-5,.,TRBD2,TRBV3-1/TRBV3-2,CAIGTSGQETQYF,TGTGCCATCGGGACTAGCGGACAAGAGACCCAGTACTTC
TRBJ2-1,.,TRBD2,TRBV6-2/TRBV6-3,CASSYSRLAGEVDEQFF,TGTGCCAGCAGTTATTCCCGACTAGCGGGAGAAGTTGATGAGCAGTTCTTC
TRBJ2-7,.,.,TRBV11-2,CASSQKTVYEQYF,TGTGCCAGCAGCCAGAAGACAGTCTACGAGCAGTACTTC
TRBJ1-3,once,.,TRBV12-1,CASSFARTAGNTIYF,TGTGCCAGCAGCTTTGCGCGGACAGCTGGAAACACCATATATTTT
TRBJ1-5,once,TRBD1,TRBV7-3,CASSADRGRRNNQPQHF,TGTGCCAGCAGCGCGGACAGGGGGCGAAGAAACAATCAGCCCCAGCATTTT
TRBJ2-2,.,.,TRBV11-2,CASSPVWGESTGELFF,TGTGCCAGCAGCCCAGTTTGGGGGGAAAGCACCGGGGAGCTGTTTTTT
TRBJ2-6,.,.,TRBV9,CASSVAGYPSGANVLTF,TGTGCCAGCAGCGTAGCAGGGTACCCCTCTGGGGCCAACGTCCTGACTTTC
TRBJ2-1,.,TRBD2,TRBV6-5,CASSSPQRGSYNEQFF,TGTGCCAGCAGTTCCCCCCAGCGGGGCTCCTACAATGAGCAGTTCTTC
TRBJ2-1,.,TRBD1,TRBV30,CAWSVRGRGSGEQFF,TGTGCCTGGAGTGTAAGGGGCAGGGGGTCTGGTGAGCAGTTCTTC
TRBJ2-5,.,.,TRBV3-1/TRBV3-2,CASRNNQETQYF,TGTGCCAGCAGGAACAACCAAGAGACCCAGTACTTC
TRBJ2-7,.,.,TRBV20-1,CSASSGSGSYEQYF,TGCAGTGCTAGTAGCGGTAGCGGCTCCTACGAGCAGTACTTC
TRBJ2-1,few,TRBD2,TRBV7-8,CASSLGTSGSSEQFF,TGTGCCAGCAGCTTAGGGACTAGCGGGAGTTCTGAGCAGTTCTTC